Presented here are 5 T cell receptor beta chains from one specimen sequenced in a study of T cell responses to AZD1222 COVID-19 vaccine. Using immunoSEQ multiplex PCR, the repertoire was profiled, and TCRdb retains in-frame clones only, with some absent. The table includes about 130,000 clones, about 82% detected once. The material sequenced was peripheral blood, taken on day 0 of AZD1222 vaccination. Receptors were obtained from an adult in good health.

V and J are TRBV7-2 and TRBJ1-2; D possibly corresponds to TRBD1 (5 bases). Germline V lookup: CDR1 SGHTA, CDR2 FQGNSA. The V end was cut by 5 bases, the J end by 0 bases, with 10 bases between. The CDR3 spans 14 residues. CDR3 amino acids: CASSQRGANYGYTF. CDR3 nucleotides: TGTGCCAGCAGCCAACGGGGGGCTAACTATGGCTACACCTTC.

CDR3: CATSRGGANEKLFF. The CDR3 coding sequence is TGTGCCACCAGCAGGGGGGGGGCTAATGAAAAACTGTTTTTT. V usage is TRBV15 and J usage is TRBJ1-4, with D possibly TRBD1 on 5 matching bases. The CDR3 is made up of 14 amino acids. The V and J ends lost 3 bases and 3 bases respectively, with 8 bases between them. Germline values: CDR1 LNHNV, CDR2 YYDKDF (reference sequence).

This chain joins TRBV11-2 and TRBJ1-4, with unresolved D. Looked up from germline, CDR1 is SGHAT and CDR2 is FQNNGV. The CDR3 sequence is 12 residues long. Trimming cost V 5 bases and J 7 bases, with 8 bases left between them. The CDR3 DNA reads as TGTGCCAGCAGCCCCCGCGGTGAAAAACTGTTTTTT. Translating it yields CASSPRGEKLFF. Using reference TRBV11-2 and TRBJ1-4 for the parts outside the CDR3, the full variable domain is EAGVAQSPRYKIIEKRQSVAFWCNPISGHATLYWYQQILGQGPKLLIQFQNNGVVDDSQLPKDRFSAERLKGVDSTLKIQPAKLEDSAVYLCASSPRGEKLFFGSGTQLSVL.

The chain recombines TRBV19 with TRBJ2-5, with no clear D. The germline V and J ends were trimmed by 6 bases and 2 bases, with 7 bases remaining between them. This CDR3 spans 12 amino acids. CDR1 and CDR2 from the germline V gene are LNHDA and SQIVND (reference sequence). CDR3: CASRFVQETQYF. CDR3 coding DNA: TGTGCCAGTAGGTTTGTACAAGAGACCCAGTACTTC.

The rearrangement links TRBV5-6 to TRBJ2-7; tentatively, D is TRBD2 (6 bases). Germline V lookup: CDR1 SGHDT, CDR2 YYEEEE. The CDR3 consists of 14 residues. Trimming removed 0 bases from V and 5 bases from J, with 12 bases in between. The CDR3 DNA follows: TGTGCCAGCAGCTTGGAGGCGGGATACAACGAGCAGTACTTC. Protein product: CASSLEAGYNEQYF.